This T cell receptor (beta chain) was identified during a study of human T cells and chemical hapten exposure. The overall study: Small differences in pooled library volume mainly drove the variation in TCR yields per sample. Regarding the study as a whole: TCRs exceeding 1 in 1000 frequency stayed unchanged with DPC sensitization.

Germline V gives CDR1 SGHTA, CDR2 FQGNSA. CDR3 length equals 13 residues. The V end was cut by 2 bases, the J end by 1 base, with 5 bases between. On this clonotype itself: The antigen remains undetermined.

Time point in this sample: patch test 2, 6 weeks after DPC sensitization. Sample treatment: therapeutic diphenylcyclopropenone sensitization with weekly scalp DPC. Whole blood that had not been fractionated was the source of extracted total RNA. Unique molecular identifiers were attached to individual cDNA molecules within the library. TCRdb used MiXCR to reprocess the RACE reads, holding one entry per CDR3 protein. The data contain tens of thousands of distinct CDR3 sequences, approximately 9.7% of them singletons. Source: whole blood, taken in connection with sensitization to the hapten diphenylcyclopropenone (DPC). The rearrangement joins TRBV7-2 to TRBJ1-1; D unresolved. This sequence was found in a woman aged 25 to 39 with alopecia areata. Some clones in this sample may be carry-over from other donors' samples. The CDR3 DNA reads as TGTGCCAGCAGCTTAACCAGGAACACTGAAGCTTTCTTT. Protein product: CASSLTRNTEAFF.